What follows are 9 T cell receptor beta chains derived from one specimen sequenced in a study of T cell changes during pregnancy in multiple sclerosis. Sequenced by immunoSEQ multiplex PCR; TCRdb stores in-frame clones only, minus some. The sample has 70,000 to 95,000 clones; around 93% are singletons. The specimen comprised peripheral blood, sampled in the second trimester of pregnancy. These receptors were taken from a female donor in good health, enrolled as a control in a pregnancy study.

The chain employs TRBV28 and TRBJ2-7; TRBD1 matches 7 bases. CDR3 length: 13 amino acids. The V gene's germline CDR1 is MDHEN and CDR2 SYDVKM. Trimming at V came to 6 bases and at J to 0 bases, leaving 2 bases not matched to a gene. CDR3 loop: CASRQGLSYEQYF. The CDR3, as DNA: TGTGCCAGCAGACAGGGGCTCTCCTACGAGCAGTACTTC.

The chain combines TRBV27 with TRBJ2-7, with TRBD1 matching 7 bases. The V segment lost 6 bases and the J segment 2 bases; nucleotides outside the gene matches: 7. Germline lookup yields CDR1 MNHEY and CDR2 SMNVEV (reference sequence). This CDR3 is 14 amino acids long. As DNA, the CDR3 is TGTGCCAGCAGGAGAGGGGGCGATGCCTACGAGCAGTACTTC. Encoded protein: CASRRGGDAYEQYF.

This chain connects TRBV18 to TRBJ2-7; 7 positions match TRBD2. The CDR3 runs to 16 residues. Germline V CDR1 and CDR2: KGHSH, LQKENI. Germline trimming cut 2 bases from V and 6 bases from J; bases unmatched to any gene: 13. DNA of the CDR3: TGTGCCAGCTCACCAACGGCGGGGGTTCAGTACGGCGAGCAGTACTTC. Its translation is CASSPTAGVQYGEQYF.

The CDR3 spells CASSTGTGTLSYEQYF. For the CDR3, the DNA is TGTGCCAGCAGCACCGGGACAGGAACCCTTTCCTACGAGCAGTACTTC. The chain links TRBV7-8 to TRBJ2-7; TRBD1 matches 8 bases. Germline V gene sequence: CDR1 SGHVS, CDR2 FQNEAQ. CDR3 length: 16 amino acids. The junction had 10 bases not matched to a gene; V was cut back by 5 bases and J by 1 base.

V usage is TRBV6-5 and J usage is TRBJ1-1; no clear D. The CDR3 is 15 residues long. CDR1 MNHEY and CDR2 SVGAGI come from the germline V gene. Trimming took off 0 bases at V and 2 bases at J, with 10 bases between the two ends. The CDR3 region is CASSYSRNGNTEAFF. The DNA of the CDR3 is TGTGCCAGCAGTTACTCGAGGAATGGCAACACTGAAGCTTTCTTT.

A single count supports this clone. The CDR3 nucleotides read TGCGCCAGCAGCCAAGATCTGGAGGGGGCCGAACATAGGGATACGCAGTATTTT. It encodes CASSQDLEGAEHRDTQYF. The rearrangement joins TRBV4-1 to TRBJ2-3; D might be TRBD1 (7 bases). CDR3 size: 18 residues. Trimming stripped 0 bases from V and 6 bases from J, with 22 bases between. Germline lookup yields CDR1 MGHRA and CDR2 YSYEKL.

A single count supports this clone. The V gene is TRBV30, the J gene TRBJ1-4; D remains ambiguous. V gave up 1 base and J gave up 8 bases, with 17 bases separating them. The length of the CDR3 is 15 residues. The germline V gene has CDR1 GTSNPN and CDR2 SVGIG (reference sequence). CDR3 in amino acids: CAWSGLAEGREKLFF. The CDR3 DNA reads as TGTGCCTGGAGTGGGTTGGCGGAAGGAAGGGAAAAACTGTTTTTT.

The chain has TRBV5-1 and TRBJ2-2, with 8 bases matching TRBD1. Germline loops: CDR1 SGHRS, CDR2 YFSETQ. V dropped 1 base and J dropped 1; count of bases not matched to a gene: 12. CDR3 size: 19 residues. The CDR3: CASSLSPRGGTGNTGELFF. CDR3 DNA: TGCGCCAGCAGCTTGTCCCCCCGCGGCGGGACAGGGAACACCGGGGAGCTGTTTTTT.

This chain connects TRBV4-1 to TRBJ2-3, with 12 bases aligning to TRBD2. Germline V gene sequence: CDR1 MGHRA, CDR2 YSYEKL. The trim removed 1 base at V and 6 bases at J, leaving 8 bases unmatched. The CDR3 runs 17 residues. The CDR3 DNA sequence: TGCGCCAGCAGCCAAGGGGGGCTAGCGGGGGGGCCGGATACGCAGTATTTT. It codes for CASSQGGLAGGPDTQYF.